Sequencing of this T cell receptor (beta chain) was carried out in a study of blood T cell repertoires in COVID-19. Study summary: COVID-19 samples, acute and convalescent, were from the United States, Italy and Spain.

Germline V gives CDR1 PRHDT, CDR2 FYEKMQ (reference sequence). The CDR3 is 14 residues long. The V gene lost 5 bases and the J gene lost 4 bases, with 12 bases spanning the gap. This table comes from immunoSEQ multiplex PCR, and its TCRdb copy is limited to in-frame clones, with some not included. The repertoire holds a few hundred thousand clones, with more than 70% as singletons. The clonotype comes from a woman aged 18 to 35 with acute or convalescent COVID-19. This chain connects TRBV13 to TRBJ2-1, with D possibly matching TRBD1 (5 bases). The sequencing sample was made of peripheral blood. The CDR3 nucleotides are TGTGCCAGCAGCCAAAGACAGAGTTACAATGAGCAGTTCTTC. Its protein product is CASSQRQSYNEQFF. Full variable domain (outside the CDR3, taken from reference TRBV13 and TRBJ2-1): AAGVIQSPRHLIKEKRETATLKCYPIPRHDTVYWYQQGPGQDPQFLISFYEKMQSDKGSIPDRFSAQQFSDYHSELNMSSLELGDSALYFCASSQRQSYNEQFFGPGTRLTVL.